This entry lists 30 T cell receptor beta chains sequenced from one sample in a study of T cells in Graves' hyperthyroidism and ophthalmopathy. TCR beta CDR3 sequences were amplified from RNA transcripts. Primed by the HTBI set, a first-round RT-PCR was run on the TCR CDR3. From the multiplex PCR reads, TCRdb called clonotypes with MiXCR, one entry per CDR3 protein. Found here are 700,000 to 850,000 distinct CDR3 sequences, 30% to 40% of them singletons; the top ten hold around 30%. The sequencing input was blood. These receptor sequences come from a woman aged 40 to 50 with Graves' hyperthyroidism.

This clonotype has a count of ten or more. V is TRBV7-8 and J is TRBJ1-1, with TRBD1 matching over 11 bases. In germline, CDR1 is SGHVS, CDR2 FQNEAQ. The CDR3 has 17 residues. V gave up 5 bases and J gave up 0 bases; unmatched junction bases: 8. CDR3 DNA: TGTGCCAGCAGCCCTGGACAGGGGGCCTTCCTGAACACTGAAGCTTTCTTT. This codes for CASSPGQGAFLNTEAFF.

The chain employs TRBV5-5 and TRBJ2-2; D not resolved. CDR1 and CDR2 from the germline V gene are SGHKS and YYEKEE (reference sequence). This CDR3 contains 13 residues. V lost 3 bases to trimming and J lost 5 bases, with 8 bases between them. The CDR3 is CASSYQPTGELFF. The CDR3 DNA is TGTGCCAGCAGCTATCAACCAACCGGGGAGCTGTTTTTT.

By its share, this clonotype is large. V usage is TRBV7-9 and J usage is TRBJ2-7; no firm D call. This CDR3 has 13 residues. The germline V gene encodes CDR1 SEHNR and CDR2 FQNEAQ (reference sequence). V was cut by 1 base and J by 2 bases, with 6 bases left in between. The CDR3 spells CASSLGRTYEQYF. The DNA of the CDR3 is TGTGCCAGCAGCTTAGGCCGGACCTACGAGCAGTACTTC.

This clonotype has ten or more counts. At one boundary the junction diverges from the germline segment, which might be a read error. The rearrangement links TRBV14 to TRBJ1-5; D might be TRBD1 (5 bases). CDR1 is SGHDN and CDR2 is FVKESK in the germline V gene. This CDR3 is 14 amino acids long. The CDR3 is CASSQSGGNQPQHF. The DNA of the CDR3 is TGCGCCAGCAGCCAGTCGGGGGGCAATCAGCCCCAGCATTTT.

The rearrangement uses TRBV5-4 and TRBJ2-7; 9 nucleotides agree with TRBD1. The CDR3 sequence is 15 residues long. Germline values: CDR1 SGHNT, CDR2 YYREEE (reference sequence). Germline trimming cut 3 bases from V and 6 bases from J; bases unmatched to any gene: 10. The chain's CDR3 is CASSSGPGQGIEQYF. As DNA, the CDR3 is TGTGCCAGCAGCTCAGGGCCGGGACAGGGCATCGAGCAGTACTTC.

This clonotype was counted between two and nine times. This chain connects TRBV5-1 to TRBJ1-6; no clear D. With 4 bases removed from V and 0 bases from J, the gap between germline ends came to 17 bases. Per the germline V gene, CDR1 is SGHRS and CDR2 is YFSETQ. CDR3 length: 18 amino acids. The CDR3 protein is CASSQIERRSSYNSPLHF. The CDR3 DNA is TGCGCCAGCAGCCAAATTGAGAGAAGGAGCTCCTATAATTCACCCCTCCACTTT.

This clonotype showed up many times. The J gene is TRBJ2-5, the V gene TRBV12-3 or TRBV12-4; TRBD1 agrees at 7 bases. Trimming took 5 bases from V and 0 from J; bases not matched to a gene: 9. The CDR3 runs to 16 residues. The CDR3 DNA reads TGTGCCAGCAGTCCCGGGACAGCTAATTACCAAGAGACCCAGTACTTC. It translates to CASSPGTANYQETQYF.

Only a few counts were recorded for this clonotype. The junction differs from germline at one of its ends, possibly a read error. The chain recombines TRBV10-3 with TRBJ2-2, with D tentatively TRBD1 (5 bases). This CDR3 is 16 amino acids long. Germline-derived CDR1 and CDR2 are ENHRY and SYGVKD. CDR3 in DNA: TGTGCCAGCAGTTTGTCCCTCAGGGCGAACACCGGGGAGCTGTTTTTT. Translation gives CASSLSLRANTGELFF.

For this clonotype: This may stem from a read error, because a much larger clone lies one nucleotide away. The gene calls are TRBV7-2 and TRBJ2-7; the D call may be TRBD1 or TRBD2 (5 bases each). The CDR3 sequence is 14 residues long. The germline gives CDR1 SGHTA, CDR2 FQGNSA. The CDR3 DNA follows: TGTGCCAGCAGCCAGGACGGGGCGTCCTACGGGCAGTACTTC. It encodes CASSQDGASYGQYF.

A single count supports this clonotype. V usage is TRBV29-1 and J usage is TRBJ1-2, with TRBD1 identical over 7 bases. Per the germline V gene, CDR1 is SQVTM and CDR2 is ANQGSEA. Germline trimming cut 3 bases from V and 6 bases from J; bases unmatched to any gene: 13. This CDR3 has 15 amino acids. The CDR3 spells CSVELAGTVSDGYTF. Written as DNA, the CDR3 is TGCAGCGTTGAGCTGGCAGGGACAGTTTCGGATGGCTACACCTTC.

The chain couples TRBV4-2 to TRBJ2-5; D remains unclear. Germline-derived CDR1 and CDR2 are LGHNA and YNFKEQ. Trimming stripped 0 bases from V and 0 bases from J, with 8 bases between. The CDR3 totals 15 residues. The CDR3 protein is CASSQETVYQETQYF. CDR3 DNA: TGTGCCAGCAGCCAAGAGACGGTGTACCAAGAGACCCAGTACTTC.

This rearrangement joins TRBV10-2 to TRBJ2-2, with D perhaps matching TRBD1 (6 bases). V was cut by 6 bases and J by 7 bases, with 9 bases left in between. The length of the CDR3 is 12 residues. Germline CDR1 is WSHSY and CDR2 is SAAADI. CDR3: CASRYRDGELFF. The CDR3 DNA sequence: TGCGCCAGCAGATACAGGGACGGGGAGCTGTTTTTT.

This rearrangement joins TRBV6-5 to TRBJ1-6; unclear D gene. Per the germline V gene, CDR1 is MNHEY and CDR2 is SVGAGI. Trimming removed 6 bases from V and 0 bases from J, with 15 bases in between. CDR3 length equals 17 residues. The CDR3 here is CASSQDKVFSYNSPLHF. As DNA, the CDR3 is TGTGCCAGCAGCCAAGATAAGGTGTTCTCCTATAATTCACCCCTCCACTTT.

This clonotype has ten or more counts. The CDR3: CASSRPQGPYETQYF. The CDR3, as DNA: TGTGCCAGCAGCCGGCCACAGGGTCCCTATGAGACCCAGTACTTC. The rearrangement links TRBV7-8 to TRBJ2-5; weak D call: TRBD1 (6 bases). Germline assignment: CDR1 SGHVS and CDR2 FQNEAQ. This CDR3 has 15 residues. With 5 bases removed from V and 5 bases from J, the gap between germline ends came to 18 bases.

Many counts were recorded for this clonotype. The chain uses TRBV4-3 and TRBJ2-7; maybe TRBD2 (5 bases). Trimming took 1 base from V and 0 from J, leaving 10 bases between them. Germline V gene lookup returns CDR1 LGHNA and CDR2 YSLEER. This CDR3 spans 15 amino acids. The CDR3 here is CASSQVAGASYEQYF. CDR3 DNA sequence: TGCGCCAGCAGCCAAGTGGCGGGTGCCTCCTACGAGCAGTACTTC.

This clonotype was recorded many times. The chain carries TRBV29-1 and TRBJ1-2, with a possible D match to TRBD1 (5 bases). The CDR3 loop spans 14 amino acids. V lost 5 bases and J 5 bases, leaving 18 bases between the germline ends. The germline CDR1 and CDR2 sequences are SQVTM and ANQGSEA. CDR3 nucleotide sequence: TGCAGCGTTCGCAGGTGGGGGGGTCAATATGGCTACACCTTC. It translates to CSVRRWGGQYGYTF.

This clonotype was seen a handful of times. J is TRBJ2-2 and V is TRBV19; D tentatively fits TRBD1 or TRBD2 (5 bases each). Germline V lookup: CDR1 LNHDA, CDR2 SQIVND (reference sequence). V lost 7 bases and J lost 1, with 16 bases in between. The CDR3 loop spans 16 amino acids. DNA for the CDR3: TGTGCCAGTAAGATCCGGGGCAGCCGGAACACCGGGGAGCTGTTTTTT. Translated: CASKIRGSRNTGELFF.

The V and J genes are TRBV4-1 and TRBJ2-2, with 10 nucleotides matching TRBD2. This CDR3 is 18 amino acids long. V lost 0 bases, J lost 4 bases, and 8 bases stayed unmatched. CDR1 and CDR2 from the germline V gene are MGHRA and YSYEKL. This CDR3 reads CASSQDELLAGATGELFF. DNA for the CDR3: TGCGCCAGCAGCCAAGACGAATTGCTAGCGGGAGCCACCGGGGAGCTGTTTTTT.

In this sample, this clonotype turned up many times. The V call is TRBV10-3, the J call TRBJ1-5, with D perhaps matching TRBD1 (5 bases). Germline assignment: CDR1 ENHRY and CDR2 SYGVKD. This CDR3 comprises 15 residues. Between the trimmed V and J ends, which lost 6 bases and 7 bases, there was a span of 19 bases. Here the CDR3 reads CAISDMRGVGQPQHF. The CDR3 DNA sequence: TGTGCCATCAGCGACATGCGGGGGGTAGGACAGCCCCAGCATTTT.

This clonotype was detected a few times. CDR3 nucleotide sequence: TGTGCCAGTAGCCCCCGGCCGGGGTATAATTCACCCCTCCACTTT. This translates into CASSPRPGYNSPLHF. This chain connects TRBV19 to TRBJ1-6, with no clear D. V dropped 6 bases and J dropped 4 bases, with 13 bases sitting between them. The CDR3 runs 15 residues. Germline lookup yields CDR1 LNHDA and CDR2 SQIVND (reference sequence). Full variable domain (remainder filled in from reference TRBV19 and TRBJ1-6): DGGITQSPKYLFRKEGQNVTLSCEQNLNHDAMYWYRQDPGQGLRLIYYSQIVNDFQKGDIAEGYSVSREKKESFPLTVTSAQKNPTAFYLCASSPRPGYNSPLHFGNGTRLTVT.

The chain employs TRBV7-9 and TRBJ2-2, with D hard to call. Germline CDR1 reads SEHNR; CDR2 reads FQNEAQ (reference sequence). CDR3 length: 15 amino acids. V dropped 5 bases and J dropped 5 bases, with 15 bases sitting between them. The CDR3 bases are TGTGCCAGCAGCCCACGAACCACGACTACCGGGGAGCTGTTTTTT. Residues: CASSPRTTTTGELFF.

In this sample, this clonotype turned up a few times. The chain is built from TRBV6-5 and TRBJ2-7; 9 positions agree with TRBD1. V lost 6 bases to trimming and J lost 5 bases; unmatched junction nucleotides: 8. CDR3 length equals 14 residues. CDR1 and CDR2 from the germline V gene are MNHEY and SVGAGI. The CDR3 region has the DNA TGTGCCAGCAGCCGCGGACAGGGGTTACACGAGCAGTACTTC. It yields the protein CASSRGQGLHEQYF.

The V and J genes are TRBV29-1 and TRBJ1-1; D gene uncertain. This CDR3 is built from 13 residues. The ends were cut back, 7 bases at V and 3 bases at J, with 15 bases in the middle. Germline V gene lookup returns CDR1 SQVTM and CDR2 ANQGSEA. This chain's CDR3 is CSGAPAGYTEAFF. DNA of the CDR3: TGCAGCGGGGCCCCCGCGGGGTACACTGAAGCTTTCTTT.

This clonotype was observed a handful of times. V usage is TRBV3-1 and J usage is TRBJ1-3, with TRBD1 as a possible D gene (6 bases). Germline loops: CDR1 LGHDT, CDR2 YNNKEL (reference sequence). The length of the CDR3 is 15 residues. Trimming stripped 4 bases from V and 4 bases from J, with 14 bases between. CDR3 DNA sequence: TGTGCCAGCAGCCTACAGGGTGCTTTAGGAAACACCATATATTTT. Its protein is CASSLQGALGNTIYF.

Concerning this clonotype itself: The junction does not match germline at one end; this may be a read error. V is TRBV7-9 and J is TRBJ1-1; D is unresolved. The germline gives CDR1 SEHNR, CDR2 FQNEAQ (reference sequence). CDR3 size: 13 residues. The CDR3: CASSLAGNSEAVF. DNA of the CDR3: TGTGCCAGCAGCTTAGCGGGGAACAGCGAAGCTGTCTTT. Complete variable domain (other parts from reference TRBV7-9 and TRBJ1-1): DTGVSQNPRHKITKRGQNVTFRCDPISEHNRLYWYRQTLGQGPEFLTYFQNEAQLEKSRLLSDRFSAERPKGSFSTLEIQRTEQGDSAMYLCASSLAGNSEAVFGQGTRLTVV.

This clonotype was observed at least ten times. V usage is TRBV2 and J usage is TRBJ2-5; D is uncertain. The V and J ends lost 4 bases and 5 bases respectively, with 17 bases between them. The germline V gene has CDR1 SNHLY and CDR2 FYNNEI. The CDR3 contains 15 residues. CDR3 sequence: CASSVGVPIHETQYF. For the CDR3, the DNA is TGTGCCAGCAGTGTAGGAGTGCCGATCCATGAGACCCAGTACTTC.

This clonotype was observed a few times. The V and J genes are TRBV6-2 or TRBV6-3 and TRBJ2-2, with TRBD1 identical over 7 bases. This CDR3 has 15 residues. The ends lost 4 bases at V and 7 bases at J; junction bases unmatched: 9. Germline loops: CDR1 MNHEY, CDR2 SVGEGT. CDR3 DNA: TGTGCCAGCAGTTCGACAGGGATTGTGGGCGGGGAGCTGTTTTTT. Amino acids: CASSSTGIVGGELFF.

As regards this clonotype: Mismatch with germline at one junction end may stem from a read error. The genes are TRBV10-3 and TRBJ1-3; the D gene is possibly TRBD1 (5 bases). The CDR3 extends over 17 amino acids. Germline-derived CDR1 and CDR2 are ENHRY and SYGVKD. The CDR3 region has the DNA TGTGCCAGCAGTTTGGGGCAGAGCACAGACTCTGGAAACACCATATATTTT. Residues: CASSLGQSTDSGNTIYF.

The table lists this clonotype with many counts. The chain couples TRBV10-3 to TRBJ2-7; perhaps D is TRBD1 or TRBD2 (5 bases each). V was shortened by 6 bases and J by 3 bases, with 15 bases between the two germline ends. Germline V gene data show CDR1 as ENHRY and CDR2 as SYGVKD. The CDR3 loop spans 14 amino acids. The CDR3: CAIRTGTQGYEQYF. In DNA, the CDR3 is TGTGCCATCAGAACGGGGACCCAGGGCTACGAGCAGTACTTC.

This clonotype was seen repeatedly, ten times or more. The CDR3 spells CASSSRTGQETQYF. In nucleotides, the CDR3 is TGTGCCAGCAGCTCTCGGACAGGGCAAGAGACCCAGTACTTC. The genes are TRBV7-8 and TRBJ2-5, with 8 bases matching TRBD1. The germline CDR1 and CDR2 sequences are SGHVS and FQNEAQ. This CDR3 is 14 amino acids long. The junction had 3 bases not matched to a gene; V was cut back by 4 bases and J by 2 bases.